A selection of T cell receptor beta chains follows, all from one sample in a study of shared clonotypes between healthy human individuals. The assay was immunoSEQ multiplex PCR, and TCRdb's table has in-frame clones only and misses some. This table has more than 550,000 clones, about 90% appearing once. The source material was naive CD8+ T cells sorted from blood. The receptors shown here come from a man younger than 40 in good health. CDR3s include the opening cysteine and the closing phenylalanine or tryptophan. Each record gives: D gene, J gene, V gene, CDR3 DNA, CDR3 protein. D genes are given only for firm matches.

TRBD1,TRBJ1-1,TRBV7-9,TGTGCCAGCAGCCCCGGGACAGGAAAGAACACTGAAGCTTTCTTT,CASSPGTGKNTEAFF
TRBD2,TRBJ2-1,TRBV6-5,TGTGCCAGCACTCCTGGGCTAGCGGGAGGCCATGAGCAGTTCTTC,CASTPGLAGGHEQFF
TRBD2,TRBJ2-7,TRBV5-1,TGCGCCAGCAGCTTCGGACTAGTCTACGAGCAGTACTTC,CASSFGLVYEQYF
TRBD1,TRBJ2-7,TRBV28,TGTGCCAGCAGCTCCCCTCGGGACAGGGTTAACGAGCAGTACTTC,CASSSPRDRVNEQYF
NA,TRBJ1-2,TRBV7-8,TGTGCCAGCAGCCTACGGTGGGGTGGGAGAGATGGCTACACCTTC,CASSLRWGGRDGYTF
NA,TRBJ1-3,TRBV10-3,TGTGCCATCAGGGGGACGCAGAGCTCTGGAAACACCATATATTTT,CAIRGTQSSGNTIYF
NA,TRBJ2-7,TRBV28,TGTGCCAGCAGTTTCCCCACCGGCTACGAGCAGTACTTC,CASSFPTGYEQYF
NA,TRBJ1-5,TRBV5-8,TGTGCCAGCAGCCTAAATCAGCCCCAGCATTTT,CASSLNQPQHF
TRBD1,TRBJ2-5,TRBV11-3,TGTGCCAGCAGCTTAGCCCCCGGGACAGAAGAGACCCAGTACTTC,CASSLAPGTEETQYF
NA,TRBJ2-7,TRBV10-3,TGTGCCACGGGGGACGCCGGCGCCTACGAGCAGTACTTC,CATGDAGAYEQYF
NA,TRBJ2-1,TRBV29-1,TGCAGCGTTGAGCCAGGGGACAATGAGCAGTTCTTC,CSVEPGDNEQFF
TRBD2,TRBJ2-1,TRBV27,TGTGCCAGCAGGCGACTAGCGGGAGGGGATGAGCAGTTCTTC,CASRRLAGGDEQFF
TRBD1,TRBJ1-5,TRBV27,TGTGCCAGCAGTTTATCGGGGCAGGGGGCGCTTCAGCCCCAGCATTTT,CASSLSGQGALQPQHF
TRBD2,TRBJ2-7,TRBV7-2,TGTGCCAGCAGCTTAGGGACTAGCGGGATTTACGAGCAGTACTTC,CASSLGTSGIYEQYF
NA,TRBJ2-7,TRBV7-2,TGTGCCAGCAGCTCCAGAGGCGGATATTACGAGCAGTACTTC,CASSSRGGYYEQYF
NA,TRBJ1-5,TRBV7-9,TGTGCCAGCAGCTTTGCTCTCGAGCCCCAGCATTTT,CASSFALEPQHF